This T cell receptor (beta chain) stems from a study of cytomegalovirus exposure and HLA in healthy donors. Turning to this clone: The antigen is undetermined.

As for the donors, each was a healthy bone marrow donor. V was pared by 1 base and J by 8 bases, with 14 bases between. The CDR3 extends over 14 amino acids. In germline, CDR1 is SGHTA, CDR2 FQGNSA. It was with 60 Vbeta and 13 Jbeta primers that the PCR ran. Sequencing used immunoSEQ multiplex PCR; TCRdb keeps in-frame clones, though not all of them. The repertoire holds some 130,000 clones, with roughly three quarters as singletons. Study conclusions and caveats: Researchers reported from a later analysis that most CMV-associated TCR beta chains appeared HLA-restricted. Only CMV serostatus was available as immune exposure information.

The sequence was collected from a man aged 40-49 years in good health and CMV-seronegative. The V and J genes are TRBV7-2 and TRBJ1-2; D may be TRBD1 (5 bases). Sequenced input: PBMCs. As DNA, the CDR3 is TGTGCCAGCAGCTTAGGGGGCAGGGCGGGAGGCTACACCTTC. Translating it yields CASSLGGRAGGYTF.